This record concerns one T cell receptor beta chain sequence. This CDR3 spans 13 amino acids. Germline V gene lookup returns CDR1 GTSNPN and CDR2 SVGIG (reference sequence). Trimming cost V 2 bases and J 3 bases, with 10 bases left between them. This entry belongs to a study of T-cell reconstitution after alpha-beta-depleted transplantation in children. Unique molecular identifiers were used in preparing the TCRbeta library. Each CDR3 protein gets one entry after TCRdb re-called the PCR reads with MiXCR. The data contain about 500,000 distinct CDR3 sequences, about 31% of them singletons. The rearrangement uses TRBV30 and TRBJ1-2, with D tentatively TRBD1 (6 bases). Sequencing used PBMCs from the stem cell graft donor, obtained from the stem cell graft. The clonotype comes from a human donor who donated a stem cell graft to a child with aplastic anemia. CDR3: CAWSSGDDYGYTF. The CDR3 nucleotides read TGTGCCTGGAGTTCAGGGGATGACTATGGCTACACCTTC.